Reported below is one T cell receptor beta chain. Assay: immunoSEQ multiplex PCR; the TCRdb copy retains only in-frame clones and omits some. This table has more than 85,000 clones, around nine tenths appearing once. Germline V gene lookup returns CDR1 KGHSH and CDR2 LQKENI. The CDR3 spans 12 residues. The germline V and J ends were trimmed by 5 bases and 7 bases, with 9 bases remaining between them. The sample originates from a study of T cell responses to AZD1222 COVID-19 vaccine. The clonotype comes from an adult in good health. Sequencing used peripheral blood, obtained on day 0 of AZD1222 vaccination. The chain couples TRBV18 to TRBJ2-1; D is perhaps TRBD2 (6 bases). The CDR3 reads CASSSGLNEQFF. The CDR3 DNA is TGTGCCAGCTCATCGGGACTGAATGAGCAGTTCTTC.